The 16 T cell receptor beta chains in this list originate from one sample, sequenced in a study of Ad26.COV2.S vaccination and SARS-CoV-2 variants. Sequenced by immunoSEQ multiplex PCR; TCRdb stores in-frame clones only, minus some. The table has hundreds of thousands of clones, more than 85% seen once; the top ten hold approximately 5%. The treatment denotes: around 19 received Ad26.COV2.S at low or high dose, single or two shots; 5 received placebo; per-sample allocation not given. The investigators took samples on day 63 after the first vaccine or placebo injection. The source material was peripheral blood, sampled in a trial of Ad26.COV2.S vaccine versus placebo. Source of these receptors: a person aged 18-60 years who received the Ad26.COV2.S COVID-19 vaccine or a placebo.

The chain links TRBV18 to TRBJ1-1; D not resolved. The V end lost 2 bases, the J end lost 3 bases, and 10 bases lay between the germline ends. This CDR3 has 14 residues. The germline V gene encodes CDR1 KGHSH and CDR2 LQKENI. The CDR3 sequence is CASSPNKADTEAFF. In DNA form, the CDR3 reads TGTGCCAGCTCACCAAATAAGGCGGACACTGAAGCTTTCTTT.

The rearrangement links TRBV30 to TRBJ1-5; the match to TRBD1 covers 8 bases. Trimming at V came to 2 bases and at J to 0 bases, leaving 3 bases not matched to a gene. Germline V CDR1 and CDR2: GTSNPN, SVGIG (reference sequence). The length of the CDR3 is 15 residues. The CDR3 sequence: CAWSTGQGSNQPQHF. Here the CDR3 DNA reads TGTGCCTGGAGTACCGGACAGGGTAGCAATCAGCCCCAGCATTTT.

The chain has TRBV27 and TRBJ2-2; D is possibly TRBD1 (6 bases). Germline CDR1 and CDR2: MNHEY and SMNVEV (reference sequence). Trimming removed 8 bases from V and 3 bases from J, with 13 bases in between. The CDR3 spans 14 residues. CDR3 sequence reads: CASLGDIYTGELFF. DNA of the CDR3: TGTGCCAGCCTAGGGGACATATACACCGGGGAGCTGTTTTTT.

This clone was found once. CDR3 DNA sequence: TGTGCCAGCAGCCGCCTCAGTGACTCCTACGAGCAGTACTTC. This gives the protein CASSRLSDSYEQYF. The gene calls are TRBV5-6 and TRBJ2-7; D call uncertain. The CDR3 is 14 amino acids. V lost 4 bases to trimming and J lost 0 bases, with 11 bases between them. Germline V lookup: CDR1 SGHDT, CDR2 YYEEEE.

The chain is built from TRBV5-1 and TRBJ2-1, with 8 positions matching TRBD1. The trim removed 4 bases at V and 7 bases at J, leaving 1 base unmatched. Germline CDR1 SGHRS, CDR2 YFSETQ. This CDR3 region has 12 residues. The CDR3 here is CASSRQGNEQFF. In DNA form, the CDR3 reads TGCGCCAGCAGCAGACAGGGGAATGAGCAGTTCTTC. The full variable domain, with the rest looked up from reference TRBV5-1 and TRBJ2-1, is KAGVTQTPRYLIKTRGQQVTLSCSPISGHRSVSWYQQTPGQGLQFLFEYFSETQRNKGNFPGRFSGRQFSNSRSEMNVSTLELGDSALYLCASSRQGNEQFFGPGTRLTVL.

The V and J genes are TRBV6-4 and TRBJ1-2; 11 positions match TRBD1. The CDR3 has 15 amino acids. Germline assignment: CDR1 MRHNA and CDR2 SNTAGT. With V trimmed by 6 bases and J by 2 bases, 5 bases remained unmatched. This CDR3 is CASSEGTGGNYGYTF. In DNA, the CDR3 is TGTGCCAGCAGCGAAGGGACAGGGGGGAACTATGGCTACACCTTC.

The J gene is TRBJ2-3, the V gene TRBV11-1; 7 bases agree with TRBD1. Germline V gene data show CDR1 as SGHAT and CDR2 as FQDESV (reference sequence). The CDR3 runs to 14 residues. The ends lost 1 base at V and 6 bases at J; junction bases unmatched: 4. CDR3 nucleotide sequence: TGTGCCAGCAGCTTAGACAGGGGTTTGGATACGCAGTATTTT. Amino acids: CASSLDRGLDTQYF. The full variable domain, its missing parts supplied by reference TRBV11-1 and TRBJ2-3, is EAEVAQSPRYKITEKSQAVAFWCDPISGHATLYWYRQILGQGPELLVQFQDESVVDDSQLPKDRFSAERLKGVDSTLKIQPAELGDSAMYLCASSLDRGLDTQYFGPGTRLTVL.

The chain recombines TRBV6-4 with TRBJ2-1; 9 bases align to TRBD2. V dropped 6 bases and J dropped 5; count of bases not matched to a gene: 14. Per the germline V gene, CDR1 is MRHNA and CDR2 is SNTAGT. CDR3 length: 17 residues. DNA of the CDR3: TGTGCCAGCAGCCCAGAGTTAGCGGGAGTGGGGCACAATGAGCAGTTCTTC. Its translation is CASSPELAGVGHNEQFF.

In its sample, this clone was seen a few times. J is TRBJ1-2 and V is TRBV5-6; D gene ambiguous. V shed 4 bases and J shed 1 base, with 8 bases lying between them. This CDR3 spans 13 amino acids. The germline V gene has CDR1 SGHDT and CDR2 YYEEEE. The chain's CDR3 is CASSHDNNYGYTF. The CDR3 nucleotides are TGTGCCAGCAGCCACGACAATAACTATGGCTACACCTTC.

The V and J genes are TRBV12-5 and TRBJ1-3; 7 bases line up with TRBD1. The CDR3 is 14 residues long. Germline trimming cut 4 bases from V and 4 bases from J; bases unmatched to any gene: 4. Germline V lookup: CDR1 LGHNT, CDR2 FRNRAP. CDR3 region: CASGSTGAGNTIYF. CDR3 sequence (DNA): TGTGCTAGTGGTTCCACAGGGGCAGGAAACACCATATATTTT.

This chain joins TRBV5-8 and TRBJ1-6; D remains ambiguous. The CDR3 is made up of 11 amino acids. V gave up 2 bases and J gave up 10 bases, with 4 bases separating them. Germline V gene data show CDR1 as SGHTS and CDR2 as YDEGEE. CDR3 nucleotide sequence: TGTGCCAGCAGCTTTCGGTCACCCCTCCACTTT. Encoded protein: CASSFRSPLHF.

In DNA, the CDR3 is TGTGCCAGCAGCCTTACGGGACAGGGGTATGAAAAACTGTTTTTT. Encoded protein: CASSLTGQGYEKLFF. The gene calls are TRBV28 and TRBJ1-4, with TRBD1 matching 10 bases. Germline values: CDR1 MDHEN, CDR2 SYDVKM. Germline trimming cut 6 bases from V and 6 bases from J; bases unmatched to any gene: 7. The CDR3 extends over 15 amino acids.

The chain couples TRBV5-1 to TRBJ2-2; 7 nucleotides line up with TRBD1. CDR1 and CDR2 from the germline V gene are SGHRS and YFSETQ. V was pared by 5 bases and J by 0 bases, with 10 bases of the junction left unmatched. This CDR3 region has 17 residues. CDR3 region: CASSLIWTGTNTGELFF. The CDR3 DNA is TGCGCCAGCAGTTTGATTTGGACAGGCACGAACACCGGGGAGCTGTTTTTT. Variable domain in full (rest from reference TRBV5-1 and TRBJ2-2): KAGVTQTPRYLIKTRGQQVTLSCSPISGHRSVSWYQQTPGQGLQFLFEYFSETQRNKGNFPGRFSGRQFSNSRSEMNVSTLELGDSALYLCASSLIWTGTNTGELFFGEGSRLTVL.

CDR3 in DNA: TGCGCCAGCAGCGATGCAAATACGCAGTATTTT. Protein: CASSDANTQYF. This chain links TRBV5-1 with TRBJ2-3; D is unclear. The CDR3 length is 11 residues. Trimming took 4 bases from V and 7 from J, leaving 7 bases between them. Germline-derived CDR1 and CDR2 are SGHRS and YFSETQ.

J is TRBJ2-3 and V is TRBV7-9; no clear D. Trimming removed 2 bases at V and 4 bases at J, with 10 bases between. The CDR3 runs 14 residues. Per germline, CDR1 SEHNR and CDR2 FQNEAQ (reference sequence). The CDR3 sequence: CASSLSSRPDTQYF. The DNA of the CDR3 is TGTGCCAGCAGCTTATCGTCCAGGCCAGATACGCAGTATTTT.

The chain has TRBV6-1 and TRBJ2-7; D is unclear. Looked up from germline, CDR1 is MNHNS and CDR2 is SASEGT. The CDR3 has 15 amino acids. V was shortened by 1 base and J by 0 bases, with 10 bases between the two germline ends. CDR3 DNA sequence: TGTGCCAGCAGTGAAGGCGTGGATAGCTCCTACGAGCAGTACTTC. Encoded protein: CASSEGVDSSYEQYF.